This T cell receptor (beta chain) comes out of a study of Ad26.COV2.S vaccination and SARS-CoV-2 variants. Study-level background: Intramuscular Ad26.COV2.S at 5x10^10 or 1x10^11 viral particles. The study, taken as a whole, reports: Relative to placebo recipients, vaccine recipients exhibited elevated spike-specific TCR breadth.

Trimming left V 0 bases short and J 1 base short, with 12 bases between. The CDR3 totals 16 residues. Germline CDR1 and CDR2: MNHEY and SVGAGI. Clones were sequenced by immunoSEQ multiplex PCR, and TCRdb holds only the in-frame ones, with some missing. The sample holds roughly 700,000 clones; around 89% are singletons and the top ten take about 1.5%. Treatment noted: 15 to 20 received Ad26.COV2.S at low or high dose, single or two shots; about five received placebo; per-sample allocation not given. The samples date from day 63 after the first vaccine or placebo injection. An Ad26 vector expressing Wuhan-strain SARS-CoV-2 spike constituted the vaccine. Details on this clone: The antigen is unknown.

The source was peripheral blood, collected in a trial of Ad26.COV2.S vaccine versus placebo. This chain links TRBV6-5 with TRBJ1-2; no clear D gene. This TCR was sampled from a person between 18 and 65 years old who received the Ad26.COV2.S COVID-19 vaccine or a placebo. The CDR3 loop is CASSYSVGMVNYGYTF. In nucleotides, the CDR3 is TGTGCCAGCAGTTACTCGGTAGGGATGGTTAACTATGGCTACACCTTC.